A selection of T cell receptor beta chains follows, all from one sample in a study of blood T cells in healthy people across ages. TCRdb called the 5' RACE reads again in MiXCR, with one record for every CDR3 protein. Of 250,000 to 300,000 distinct CDR3 sequences listed, around 30% were seen once; the top ten hold roughly 28%. The sample was blood. Every receptor here comes from a woman between 65 and 79 years old in good health. The conserved cysteine and the conserved F or W are not part of the CDR3 here. Part of the rows lack a size; the others show once, few, many or a class for expanded clones.

>15|TRBV5-1|-|TRBJ2-6
ASSLVRGRRGANVLT
>13|TRBV20-1|-|TRBJ2-2
SARVQGALTGELF
>15|TRBV3-1|-|TRBJ2-2
ASSQRGSGSGTGELF
>12|TRBV18|few|TRBJ1-2
ASSPSGDNYGYT
>12|TRBV19|-|TRBJ1-1
ASSIWVGDTEAF
>12|TRBV10-1|-|TRBJ2-2
ASSEVAGDGELF
>13|TRBV7-9|few|TRBJ2-1
ASSLNGQGAREQF
>13|TRBV7-3|once|-
ASSLGASGMNEQF
>11|TRBV14|-|TRBJ1-2
ASSQGTGYGYT
>13|TRBV5-1|many|TRBJ2-1
ASSLSGRRDNEQF
>12|TRBV9|-|TRBJ2-7
ASSLGPPGDEQY
>12|TRBV28|few|TRBJ2-1
ASSLSRGTNEQF
>12|TRBV7-2|-|TRBJ2-3
ASTLAGGEDTQY
>15|TRBV27|few|TRBJ1-5
ASSGDRLLRGNQPQH
>11|TRBV5-1|-|TRBJ1-1
ASSLDGGGEAF
>10|TRBV29-1|-|TRBJ2-5
SVVKGAETQY
>12|TRBV20-1|many|TRBJ2-7
SATSGTSGVGQY
>9|TRBV20-1|-|TRBJ1-3
SAQSGNTIY
>10|TRBV28|few|TRBJ1-4
ASRGPEEKLF
>13|TRBV28|-|TRBJ2-5
VSSLPQGAKETQY
>10|TRBV20-1|-|TRBJ2-7
SASESGYEQY
>11|TRBV4-1|-|TRBJ2-5
ASSQRGGETQY
>18|TRBV20-1|few|TRBJ2-4
SARVSVGGRALAAKNIQY
>12|TRBV14|many|TRBJ2-1
ASSQDRAEDEQF
>12|TRBV7-7|few|TRBJ2-5
ASSVGLTEETQY
>12|TRBV6-1|-|TRBJ1-3
ASSEYGSGNTIY
>11|TRBV29-1|-|TRBJ2-3
SVHTHFANTQY
>11|TRBV20-1|-|TRBJ1-1
SAKGRRNTEAF
>13|TRBV5-1|-|TRBJ2-1
ASSRTGGSHNEQF
>14|TRBV5-1|-|TRBJ2-1
ASSFAGLAGVGEQF
>11|TRBV29-1|-|TRBJ2-5
SVNRGQVETQY
>13|TRBV5-1|-|TRBJ2-1
ASSRLAGTHNEQF
>13|TRBV20-1|-|TRBJ2-3
SARDMAGIIDTQY
>10|TRBV20-1|few|-
SVPTGEREQY
>13|TRBV12-3/TRBV12-4|few|TRBJ1-3
ASNLWANSGNTIY
>15|TRBV5-1|many|TRBJ2-5
ASSLGTSVPGQETQY
>16|TRBV18|-|TRBJ2-2
ASSPPTRGHRNTGELF
>12|TRBV2|-|TRBJ2-1
ASSGQGHYNGQF
>12|TRBV20-1|-|TRBJ2-1
SAKSRDRGPEQF
>11|TRBV20-1|few|TRBJ1-1
SAAPGKNTEAF
>13|TRBV5-1|few|TRBJ2-1
ASSFGHFNSNEQF
>15|TRBV20-1|few|TRBJ2-2
SARGPIGLAKTGELF
>11|TRBV29-1|-|TRBJ2-4
SVLGQGGNIQY
>12|TRBV5-1|few|TRBJ2-5
ASSYPTGKETQY
>15|TRBV15|-|TRBJ2-1
ATSRASGNNQYHEQF
>11|TRBV6-5|few|TRBJ1-4
ASSYSPREKLF
>12|TRBV5-1|-|TRBJ1-3
ASSLRGEGNAIY
>12|TRBV15|many|TRBJ2-5
ATSNPGQEETQY
>11|TRBV12-3/TRBV12-4|-|TRBJ1-4
ASSSSSNEKLF
>13|TRBV20-1|-|TRBJ2-3
SASALAAQGSESY
>12|TRBV20-1|-|TRBJ1-1
SARDLVGAAEAF
>14|TRBV9|few|-
ASSESEGLAAYEQF
>12|TRBV5-1|-|TRBJ2-2
ASSSNRDAGELF
>13|TRBV10-2|many|TRBJ2-1
ASQTGWAGGNEQF
>11|TRBV9|-|TRBJ2-5
ASSDGGEETQY
>12|TRBV5-1|-|TRBJ1-5
ASSPDRVDQPQH
>12|TRBV28|few|TRBJ2-5
ASNESGMQETQY
>12|TRBV4-1|few|TRBJ2-5
ASSQSGAGETQY
>12|TRBV10-3|-|TRBJ2-4
AISAELAKNIQY
>8|TRBV29-1|-|TRBJ2-1
SVGSFEQS